This TCR beta chain was documented in a study of human T cells and chemical hapten exposure. Library preparation tagged each individual cDNA molecule with a unique molecular identifier. TCRdb re-called the RACE reads with MiXCR, one entry per CDR3 protein. The sample contains 95,000 or so distinct CDR3 sequences, 10% to 12% of which appear only once. Time point indicated: patch test 2, 6 weeks after DPC sensitization. The treatment is: therapeutic diphenylcyclopropenone sensitization with weekly scalp DPC. The V segment lost 7 bases and the J segment 7 bases; nucleotides outside the gene matches: 11. Germline V CDR1 and CDR2: MNHEY, SVGEGT. This CDR3 comprises 15 residues. This clonotype has only a few counts.

This TCR came from a middle-aged woman with alopecia areata. Some clones in this sample may be carry-over from other donors' samples. The input for sequencing was whole blood, taken in connection with sensitization to the hapten diphenylcyclopropenone (DPC). The chain employs TRBV6-2 or TRBV6-3 and TRBJ2-1, with 9 bases lining up with TRBD2. CDR3 residues: CASNFRGLAVNEQFF. The CDR3 region has the DNA TGTGCCAGCAATTTTCGGGGACTAGCTGTAAATGAGCAGTTCTTC.